These 29 T cell receptor beta chains originate from one sample sequenced in a study of shared clonotypes between healthy human individuals. Libraries were prepared by immunoSEQ multiplex PCR; TCRdb keeps only in-frame clonotypes and omits some of them. The data hold some 2.4 million clones, with approximately 93% observed a single time. Specimen: naive CD4+ T cells from PBMCs. Subset in this sample: CD45RA+ positively selected. The receptors were gathered from a man aged 18 to 30 in good health. Some clones in this sample may be carry-over from other donors' samples.

The CDR3 nucleotides are TGCGCCAGCAGTCGGACTAGCGGGAGCACAGATACGCAGTATTTT. The encoded protein is CASSRTSGSTDTQYF. The gene calls are TRBV10-1 and TRBJ2-3, with 11 bases identical to TRBD2. The V gene end was trimmed by 5 bases and the J gene end by 0 bases; junction bases not matched to a gene: 1. The germline gives CDR1 WNHNN, CDR2 SYGVQD (reference sequence). CDR3 length equals 15 residues.

V is TRBV10-1 and J is TRBJ2-5; D perhaps matches TRBD2 (6 bases). CDR3 length equals 12 residues. The V gene's germline CDR1 is WNHNN and CDR2 SYGVQD (reference sequence). Trimming shortened V by 6 bases and J by 6 bases, and 11 bases separated the two germline ends. In DNA, the CDR3 is TGCGCCAGCAGGGGCCGGGGGAAGACCCAGTACTTC. This encodes CASRGRGKTQYF.

The gene calls are TRBV28 and TRBJ2-7; D is perhaps TRBD1 or TRBD2 (5 bases each). Trimming shortened V by 6 bases and J by 0 bases, and 15 bases separated the two germline ends. The CDR3 extends over 15 amino acids. Germline CDR1 MDHEN, CDR2 SYDVKM. CDR3 sequence: CASRPGTLVSYEQYF. DNA of the CDR3: TGTGCCAGCAGGCCCGGGACGTTGGTCTCCTACGAGCAGTACTTC.

The chain combines TRBV7-3 with TRBJ2-1, with TRBD2 identical over 8 bases. V lost 3 bases and J lost 5; bases outside the gene matches: 9. This CDR3 contains 16 residues. Germline loops: CDR1 SGHTA, CDR2 FQGTGA. CDR3 loop: CASSLRTTSDHNEQFF. The CDR3 DNA sequence: TGTGCCAGCAGCTTGCGTACGACTAGCGACCACAATGAGCAGTTCTTC.

The rearrangement uses TRBV27 and TRBJ1-4; no definite D call. With 3 bases removed from V and 0 bases from J, the gap between germline ends came to 11 bases. The CDR3 is 16 amino acids. Germline-derived CDR1 and CDR2 are MNHEY and SMNVEV (reference sequence). The DNA of the CDR3 is TGTGCCAGCAGTTTGGTGGGAGCCGCAACTAATGAAAAACTGTTTTTT. This codes for CASSLVGAATNEKLFF.

This sequence joins TRBV11-2 and TRBJ2-5; no reliable D call. V lost 5 bases to trimming and J lost 3 bases, with 10 bases between them. Germline V gene sequence: CDR1 SGHAT, CDR2 FQNNGV. The CDR3 sequence is 13 residues long. CDR3 coding DNA: TGTGCCAGCAGCCGAGCAAGGGAAGAGACCCAGTACTTC. Its protein product is CASSRAREETQYF. The full variable domain, in which reference TRBV11-2 and TRBJ2-5 provide the parts outside the CDR3, is EAGVAQSPRYKIIEKRQSVAFWCNPISGHATLYWYQQILGQGPKLLIQFQNNGVVDDSQLPKDRFSAERLKGVDSTLKIQPAKLEDSAVYLCASSRAREETQYFGPGTRLLVL.

V and J are TRBV5-1 and TRBJ2-5; D unresolved. The V end was cut by 3 bases, the J end by 4 bases, with 16 bases between. CDR3 length: 15 residues. Germline assignment: CDR1 SGHRS and CDR2 YFSETQ. The CDR3 DNA is TGCGCCAGCAGCTACGATCCGGGCCTGGGAGAGACCCAGTACTTC. This encodes CASSYDPGLGETQYF. The variable domain in full, completed from reference TRBV5-1 and TRBJ2-5, reads KAGVTQTPRYLIKTRGQQVTLSCSPISGHRSVSWYQQTPGQGLQFLFEYFSETQRNKGNFPGRFSGRQFSNSRSEMNVSTLELGDSALYLCASSYDPGLGETQYFGPGTRLLVL.

This clone was found once. CDR3 sequence reads: CASSLVGRNQPQHF. The CDR3 DNA follows: TGTGCCAGCAGTTTAGTGGGGCGCAATCAGCCCCAGCATTTT. The chain employs TRBV27 and TRBJ1-5; TRBD1 might be the D (5 bases). V dropped 2 bases and J dropped 2 bases, with 7 bases sitting between them. The V gene's germline CDR1 is MNHEY and CDR2 SMNVEV (reference sequence). This CDR3 region has 14 residues.

The CDR3 loop is CASGRWREVTGELFF. The DNA of the CDR3 is TGTGCCAGTGGACGGTGGCGGGAGGTCACCGGGGAGCTGTTTTTT. The genes are TRBV6-1 and TRBJ2-2; 8 bases fit TRBD2. Trimming cost V 9 bases and J 4 bases; bases outside gene matches: 10. The CDR3 consists of 15 residues. Germline CDR1 MNHNS, CDR2 SASEGT.

The rearrangement joins TRBV12-5 to TRBJ1-1, with D possibly matching TRBD1 (5 bases). This CDR3 contains 16 residues. Trimming pared 6 bases from V and 1 base from J, leaving 18 bases between. Germline V gene sequence: CDR1 LGHNT, CDR2 FRNRAP. Written as DNA, the CDR3 is TGTGCTAGTGGCCCCGGGACGGCCAGTTCGAACACTGAAGCTTTCTTT. Protein sequence: CASGPGTASSNTEAFF.

The V gene is TRBV7-3, the J gene TRBJ1-3; D is unclear. The CDR3 length is 15 residues. Germline lookup yields CDR1 SGHTA and CDR2 FQGTGA. V dropped 5 bases and J dropped 2 bases, with 13 bases sitting between them. The CDR3 spells CASSQADFPGNTIYF. For the CDR3, the DNA is TGTGCCAGCAGCCAAGCAGACTTCCCTGGAAACACCATATATTTT.

This rearrangement joins TRBV28 to TRBJ2-7; 9 bases match TRBD2. The CDR3 totals 15 residues. Germline CDR1 and CDR2: MDHEN and SYDVKM. J was trimmed by 4 bases and V by 2 bases; bases with no gene match: 6. The CDR3 nucleotides are TGTGCCAGCAGTTTAAATCCTAGCGGGGCTTACGAGCAGTACTTC. Translating gives CASSLNPSGAYEQYF.

The gene calls are TRBV30 and TRBJ1-1, with TRBD1 as a possible D gene (5 bases). V was shortened by 2 bases and J by 6 bases, with 13 bases between the two germline ends. From germline, CDR1 is GTSNPN and CDR2 SVGIG (reference sequence). This CDR3 spans 13 amino acids. CDR3 bases: TGTGCCTGGAGTCCCCAGGGAGATTCTGAAGCTTTCTTT. It yields the protein CAWSPQGDSEAFF.

In this sample, this clone turned up once. The chain carries TRBV19 and TRBJ1-1, with D possibly TRBD1 on 6 matching bases. Trimming cost V 5 bases and J 9 bases, with 13 bases left between them. Germline-derived CDR1 and CDR2 are LNHDA and SQIVND (reference sequence). This CDR3 comprises 12 residues. Written as DNA, the CDR3 is TGTGCCAGTAGTCCCCCAGGACAGAAAGCTTTCTTT. Translating gives CASSPPGQKAFF.

The chain carries TRBV7-9 and TRBJ1-1; D is uncertain. CDR3 size: 13 residues. CDR1 is SEHNR, CDR2 FQNEAQ, per germline (reference sequence). V lost 5 bases, J lost 1 base, and 8 bases lay in between. The CDR3 reads CASSTRTNTEAFF. The CDR3 DNA reads TGTGCCAGCAGCACCCGCACGAACACTGAAGCTTTCTTT.

Details on this clone: Other nucleotide sequences in the sample specify the same CDR3. V usage is TRBV5-1 and J usage is TRBJ2-1, with a tentative D call TRBD2 (5 bases). The germline V and J ends were trimmed by 4 bases and 8 bases, with 10 bases remaining between them. The CDR3 is 12 amino acids. Per the germline V gene, CDR1 is SGHRS and CDR2 is YFSETQ. The DNA of the CDR3 is TGCGCCAGCAGCCTGCCCGGGGATGAGCAGTTCTTC. Protein product: CASSLPGDEQFF.

This sequence joins TRBV14 and TRBJ2-7; D call uncertain. The CDR3 loop spans 14 amino acids. The germline V and J ends were trimmed by 0 bases and 1 base, with 7 bases remaining between them. Per the germline V gene, CDR1 is SGHDN and CDR2 is FVKESK. CDR3 region: CASSQEGSSYEQYF. The DNA of the CDR3 is TGTGCCAGCAGCCAAGAGGGCAGTTCCTACGAGCAGTACTTC.

The V call is TRBV6-5, the J call TRBJ1-4, with D hard to call. V shed 8 bases and J shed 2 bases, with 12 bases lying between them. Germline loops: CDR1 MNHEY, CDR2 SVGAGI. This CDR3 comprises 14 residues. This CDR3 is CASRGSGTNEKLFF. DNA for the CDR3: TGTGCCAGCCGGGGTAGCGGGACTAATGAAAAACTGTTTTTT.

This clone showed up just once. The chain employs TRBV14 and TRBJ1-2, with D perhaps TRBD1 (5 bases). CDR1 is SGHDN and CDR2 is FVKESK in the germline V gene. The CDR3 is 16 residues long. V shed 1 base and J shed 3 bases, with 15 bases lying between them. As DNA, the CDR3 is TGTGCCAGCAGCCAAGGAATACTTGGGGGGGACTATGGCTACACCTTC. Translation: CASSQGILGGDYGYTF.

This chain links TRBV5-1 with TRBJ2-2; perhaps TRBD1 as D (5 bases). V shed 7 bases and J shed 6 bases, with 13 bases lying between them. The CDR3 runs 13 residues. Germline assignment: CDR1 SGHRS and CDR2 YFSETQ. This chain's CDR3 is CASGRVPAGELFF. CDR3 nucleotide sequence: TGCGCCAGCGGCAGGGTTCCGGCCGGGGAGCTGTTTTTT.

This chain links TRBV6-5 with TRBJ2-1; TRBD2 aligns across 14 bases. Looked up from germline, CDR1 is MNHEY and CDR2 is SVGAGI. The CDR3 loop spans 15 amino acids. V dropped 2 bases and J dropped 12; count of bases not matched to a gene: 6. The CDR3 is CASSYDGLAGGGQFF. The DNA of the CDR3 is TGTGCCAGCAGTTACGACGGACTAGCGGGAGGAGGGCAGTTCTTC.

V is TRBV29-1 and J is TRBJ2-7; D unresolved. The CDR3 has 12 residues. Germline V gene sequence: CDR1 SQVTM, CDR2 ANQGSEA. V lost 7 bases and J 7 bases, leaving 17 bases between the germline ends. This chain's CDR3 is CSAAVGLGEQYF. The CDR3 nucleotides read TGCAGCGCTGCGGTAGGGTTAGGGGAGCAGTACTTC.

The CDR3: CASSYSGGGPANEQFF. In DNA form, the CDR3 reads TGTGCCAGCAGTTACTCTGGGGGAGGGCCGGCCAATGAGCAGTTCTTC. The chain recombines TRBV6-5 with TRBJ2-1; TRBD2 matches 7 bases. This CDR3 region has 16 residues. Per germline, CDR1 MNHEY and CDR2 SVGAGI. J was trimmed by 6 bases and V by 0 bases; bases with no gene match: 8.

The chain links TRBV6-1 to TRBJ2-7, with 12 bases fitting TRBD2. The CDR3 is 14 amino acids. V lost 7 bases and J lost 1; bases outside the gene matches: 2. Germline lookup yields CDR1 MNHNS and CDR2 SASEGT. Here the CDR3 reads CASTTSGGSYEQYF. The CDR3, as DNA: TGTGCCAGCACCACTAGCGGGGGGTCCTACGAGCAGTACTTC.

The V and J genes are TRBV6-1 and TRBJ2-3; 8 bases map to TRBD2. CDR3 length: 13 amino acids. Germline CDR1 MNHNS, CDR2 SASEGT. V dropped 7 bases and J dropped 7; count of bases not matched to a gene: 7. Written as DNA, the CDR3 is TGTGCCAGCACTGGACGGGGGGGAAATACGCAGTATTTT. It encodes CASTGRGGNTQYF.

The V gene is TRBV30, the J gene TRBJ2-1; a possible D gene is TRBD1 (6 bases). Trimming left V 0 bases short and J 13 bases short, with 10 bases between. This CDR3 region has 11 residues. Germline V gene lookup returns CDR1 GTSNPN and CDR2 SVGIG (reference sequence). CDR3 coding DNA: TGTGCCTGGAGTGTATTGGACAGACAGTTCTTC. Protein product: CAWSVLDRQFF.

The chain employs TRBV2 and TRBJ1-2, with TRBD1 as a possible D gene (6 bases). CDR1 and CDR2 (germline): SNHLY, FYNNEI. This CDR3 is 13 amino acids long. Trimming took 5 bases from V and 1 from J, leaving 8 bases between them. The CDR3 DNA follows: TGTGCCAGCAGTATCAGGGGTAACTATGGCTACACCTTC. It translates to CASSIRGNYGYTF. The full variable domain, its missing parts supplied by reference TRBV2 and TRBJ1-2, is EPEVTQTPSHQVTQMGQEVILRCVPISNHLYFYWYRQILGQKVEFLVSFYNNEISEKSEIFDDQFSVERPDGSNFTLKIRSTKLEDSAMYFCASSIRGNYGYTFGSGTRLTVV.

The chain combines TRBV28 with TRBJ1-1; D unclear. Germline V CDR1 and CDR2: MDHEN, SYDVKM. V lost 7 bases and J lost 0, with 6 bases in between. The CDR3 runs 12 residues. The CDR3 sequence: CASMVMNTEAFF. CDR3 coding DNA: TGTGCCAGCATGGTAATGAACACTGAAGCTTTCTTT.

The gene calls are TRBV6-6 and TRBJ2-3; possible D gene TRBD2, 6 bases. Trimming cost V 6 bases and J 2 bases, with 9 bases left between them. Germline V CDR1 and CDR2: MNHNY, SVGAGI (reference sequence). The CDR3 is made up of 13 amino acids. The CDR3 region has the DNA TGTGCCAGCAGGTGGGGGGACACAGATACGCAGTATTTT. Translating gives CASRWGDTDTQYF.